A single sample is the source of the 21 T cell receptor beta chains below, sequenced in a study of blood T cell repertoires in COVID-19. Clones were read by immunoSEQ multiplex PCR, and TCRdb kept only the in-frame ones, dropping some. The data hold approximately 270,000 clones, with 85% to 90% observed a single time. Sample: PBMCs or T cells enriched from blood (not recorded which). Every receptor here comes from a woman younger than 45 with acute COVID-19.

The rearrangement links TRBV4-2 to TRBJ2-1; D unresolved. V shed 0 bases and J shed 0 bases, with 6 bases lying between them. The CDR3 totals 15 residues. CDR1 and CDR2 from the germline V gene are LGHNA and YNFKEQ. The CDR3 is CASSQEPGSYNEQFF. In nucleotides, the CDR3 is TGTGCCAGCAGCCAAGAACCAGGCTCCTACAATGAGCAGTTCTTC.

This chain uses TRBV4-1 with TRBJ2-7; D perhaps matches TRBD2 (6 bases). Germline CDR1 and CDR2: MGHRA and YSYEKL. V gave up 0 bases and J gave up 2 bases, with 17 bases separating them. The CDR3 consists of 17 residues. CDR3 coding DNA: TGCGCCAGCAGCCAAGAATCTATAGCGGATAAGACCTACGAGCAGTACTTC. Translating it yields CASSQESIADKTYEQYF.

The chain uses TRBV6-1 and TRBJ2-7; the D gene is possibly TRBD1 (6 bases). Germline V gene sequence: CDR1 MNHNS, CDR2 SASEGT. Trimming removed 2 bases at V and 5 bases at J, with 7 bases between. This CDR3 has 12 residues. In DNA, the CDR3 is TGTGCCAGCAGTGAAACAGGGAACGAGCAGTACTTC. Its translation: CASSETGNEQYF.

The chain links TRBV19 to TRBJ2-7, with 12 bases fitting TRBD2. After removal of 5 bases from V and 8 bases from J, the junction contained 10 bases not matched to a gene. The CDR3 runs 15 residues. Germline CDR1 LNHDA, CDR2 SQIVND (reference sequence). The CDR3 region is CASSVRLAGETQQYF. In nucleotides, the CDR3 is TGTGCCAGTAGTGTGAGACTAGCGGGAGAAACACAGCAGTACTTC.

As to this clone: Other DNA sequences in the same sample also yield this CDR3. V gene TRBV28 combines with J gene TRBJ2-2; D is unclear. V was cut by 6 bases and J by 5 bases, with 7 bases left in between. Germline V gene sequence: CDR1 MDHEN, CDR2 SYDVKM. This CDR3 contains 12 residues. CDR3 in amino acids: CASSSSTGELFF. In DNA, the CDR3 is TGTGCCAGCAGCTCCTCGACCGGGGAGCTGTTTTTT. The full variable domain, with the rest looked up from reference TRBV28 and TRBJ2-2, is DVKVTQSSRYLVKRTGEKVFLECVQDMDHENMFWYRQDPGLGLRLIYFSYDVKMKEKGDIPEGYSVSREKKERFSLILESASTNQTSMYLCASSSSTGELFFGEGSRLTVL.

This chain joins TRBV18 and TRBJ2-1, with D tentatively TRBD2 (5 bases). CDR3 size: 23 residues. The germline V and J ends were trimmed by 0 bases and 0 bases, with 30 bases remaining between them. From germline, CDR1 is KGHSH and CDR2 LQKENI. The CDR3 here is CASSPPPISRSGELSLSYNEQFF. CDR3 DNA sequence: TGTGCCAGCTCACCACCACCCATATCCAGATCCGGGGAGCTCTCCCTCTCCTACAATGAGCAGTTCTTC.

The J gene is TRBJ1-2, the V gene TRBV28, with a weak D call TRBD1 (6 bases). The CDR3 covers 13 residues. V was pared by 6 bases and J by 6 bases, with 14 bases between. Germline CDR1 MDHEN, CDR2 SYDVKM. The CDR3 bases are TGTGCCAGCAGCCAAGGGGGTTCCCATGGCTACACCTTC. This sequence encodes CASSQGGSHGYTF.

This chain connects TRBV2 to TRBJ1-5, with TRBD1 identical over 8 bases. Germline trimming cut 6 bases from V and 5 bases from J; bases unmatched to any gene: 9. Germline CDR1 SNHLY, CDR2 FYNNEI. The CDR3 extends over 15 amino acids. The CDR3 region is CASSPGTGIDQPQHF. The CDR3 bases are TGTGCCAGCAGCCCAGGGACAGGTATAGATCAGCCCCAGCATTTT.

The chain joins TRBV7-9 to TRBJ1-2; unclear D gene. The germline V gene encodes CDR1 SEHNR and CDR2 FQNEAQ (reference sequence). The length of the CDR3 is 18 residues. Trimming took 5 bases from V and 7 from J, leaving 29 bases between them. The CDR3 loop is CASSPQTFGPPEKSGYTF. The CDR3 DNA reads as TGTGCCAGCAGCCCACAAACCTTTGGGCCGCCCGAGAAGAGTGGCTACACCTTC.

V and J are TRBV11-3 and TRBJ2-2; 7 positions match TRBD2. With 1 base clipped from V and 6 bases from J, the junction kept 5 bases outside the gene matches. CDR3 size: 15 residues. Germline values: CDR1 SGHNT, CDR2 YENEEA. This CDR3 is CASSLGQGGAGELFF. As DNA, the CDR3 is TGTGCCAGCAGCTTAGGGCAGGGAGGGGCCGGGGAGCTGTTTTTT.

This clone was counted once. The sample has other DNA sequences that encode this CDR3 too. The chain uses TRBV27 and TRBJ2-3; D ambiguous. Trimming shortened V by 5 bases and J by 1 base, and 4 bases separated the two germline ends. The CDR3 extends over 12 amino acids. Germline loops: CDR1 MNHEY, CDR2 SMNVEV (reference sequence). The CDR3, as DNA: TGTGCCAGCAGTCCCGGCACAGATACGCAGTATTTT. Translating gives CASSPGTDTQYF.

The rearrangement links TRBV30 to TRBJ2-6; no clear D. Germline V gene lookup returns CDR1 GTSNPN and CDR2 SVGIG (reference sequence). The CDR3 loop spans 12 amino acids. V shed 6 bases and J shed 1 base, with 4 bases lying between them. The CDR3 is CACSSGANVLTF. The CDR3 region has the DNA TGTGCCTGCTCTTCTGGGGCCAACGTCCTGACTTTC.

This chain joins TRBV5-1 and TRBJ2-1; D may be TRBD2 (5 bases). The CDR3 has 15 amino acids. Per germline, CDR1 SGHRS and CDR2 YFSETQ. V shed 5 bases and J shed 0 bases, with 12 bases lying between them. Here the CDR3 DNA reads TGCGCCAGCAGGGACGGGGTAAGCTCCTACAATGAGCAGTTCTTC. It yields the protein CASRDGVSSYNEQFF.

As concerns this clone: This sample also contains other DNA sequences that code for the same CDR3. The chain carries TRBV28 and TRBJ2-1, with 9 bases fitting TRBD1. The CDR3 runs 15 residues. The trim removed 5 bases at V and 3 bases at J, leaving 5 bases unmatched. Germline-derived CDR1 and CDR2 are MDHEN and SYDVKM. CDR3 protein: CASSLSGQGYNEQFF. CDR3 DNA sequence: TGTGCCAGCAGTCTATCGGGACAGGGCTACAATGAGCAGTTCTTC.

The gene calls are TRBV3-1 (or the pseudogene TRBV3-2) and TRBJ1-1; no definite D call. V was pared by 1 base and J by 6 bases, with 6 bases between. This CDR3 is 12 amino acids long. Germline-derived CDR1 and CDR2 are LGHDT and YNNKEL (reference sequence). In DNA, the CDR3 is TGTGCCAGCAGCCAAGTCGAGGCTGAAGCTTTCTTT. Translated, it gives CASSQVEAEAFF.

The chain links TRBV7-6 to TRBJ1-1; TRBD1 might be the D (6 bases). Trimming cost V 5 bases and J 4 bases, with 17 bases left between them. Per the germline V gene, CDR1 is SGHVS and CDR2 is FNYEAQ. This CDR3 is 15 amino acids long. CDR3 nucleotide sequence: TGTGCCAGCAGCCCACGACAGGCCAGGGGCACTGAAGCTTTCTTT. It encodes CASSPRQARGTEAFF.

This clone was counted a few times. This chain joins TRBV30 and TRBJ2-1; 8 nucleotides match TRBD2. The CDR3 has 15 amino acids. Looked up from germline, CDR1 is GTSNPN and CDR2 is SVGIG (reference sequence). V lost 0 bases and J lost 10; bases outside the gene matches: 11. As DNA, the CDR3 is TGTGCCTGGAGTGTACTCGCGGGAGGTTCATGGGAGCAGTTCTTC. Its translation is CAWSVLAGGSWEQFF.

The chain is built from TRBV10-3 and TRBJ2-1; 13 bases are a match to TRBD2. The CDR3 sequence is 17 residues long. Germline CDR1 ENHRY, CDR2 SYGVKD. The ends lost 2 bases at V and 7 bases at J; junction bases unmatched: 8. CDR3 sequence: CAISEPVGLAGVNEQFF. The CDR3 DNA is TGTGCCATCAGTGAGCCGGTAGGACTAGCGGGAGTTAATGAGCAGTTCTTC.

The rearrangement uses TRBV30 and TRBJ2-3, with D tentatively TRBD2 (5 bases). The V end was cut by 1 base, the J end by 4 bases, with 9 bases between. This CDR3 is 13 amino acids long. Per the germline V gene, CDR1 is GTSNPN and CDR2 is SVGIG (reference sequence). The CDR3 spells CAWSGGSADTQYF. The CDR3, as DNA: TGTGCCTGGAGTGGAGGGAGCGCAGATACGCAGTATTTT.

The chain joins TRBV5-1 to TRBJ2-7; tentative D call: TRBD2 (5 bases). The CDR3 consists of 13 residues. Trimming cost V 4 bases and J 7 bases, with 15 bases left between them. Looked up from germline, CDR1 is SGHRS and CDR2 is YFSETQ. The CDR3 region is CASSPGPGWEQYF. DNA of the CDR3: TGCGCCAGCAGCCCTGGACCGGGATGGGAGCAGTACTTC.

The V call is TRBV19, the J call TRBJ2-1, with 8 bases matching TRBD1. CDR1 and CDR2 from the germline V gene are LNHDA and SQIVND (reference sequence). V trimming: 8 bases; J trimming: 8 bases; junction bases outside the gene matches: 14. This CDR3 contains 15 residues. The CDR3 DNA sequence: TGTGCCAGTGGGATTGGAGACAGGGGTGGGTATGAGCAGTTCTTC. This encodes CASGIGDRGGYEQFF.